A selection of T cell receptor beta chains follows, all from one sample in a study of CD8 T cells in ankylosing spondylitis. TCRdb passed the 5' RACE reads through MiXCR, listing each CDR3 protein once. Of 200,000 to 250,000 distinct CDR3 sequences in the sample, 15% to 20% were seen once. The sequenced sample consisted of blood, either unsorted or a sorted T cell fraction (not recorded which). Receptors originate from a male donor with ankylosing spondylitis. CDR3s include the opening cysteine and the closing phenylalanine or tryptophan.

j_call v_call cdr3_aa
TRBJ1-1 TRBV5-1 CASSPDPPLMNTEAFF
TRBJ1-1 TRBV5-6 CASSFLDKNTEAFF
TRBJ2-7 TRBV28 CASSFSVSSYEQYF
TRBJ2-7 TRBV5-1 CASSSFLAGPIGDEQYF
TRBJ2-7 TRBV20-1 CCARDVGTGYEQYF
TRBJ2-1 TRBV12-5 CASGLVLGTSGGSSYNEQFF
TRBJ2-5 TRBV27 CASSLGGSETQYF
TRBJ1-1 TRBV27 CASKEAGLGTEAFF
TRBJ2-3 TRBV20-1 CSASTGISTDTQYF
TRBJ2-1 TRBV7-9 CASSLAPNEQFF
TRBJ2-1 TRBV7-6 CASRSGLHNEQFF
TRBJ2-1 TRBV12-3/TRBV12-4 CASGLSGAHEQFF
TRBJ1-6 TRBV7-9 CASSLIGQYNSPLHF
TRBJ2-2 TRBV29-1 CSVDMPTGELFF
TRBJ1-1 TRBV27 CASGNRDLGTEAFF
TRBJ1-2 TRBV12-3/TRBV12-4 CASSLSLINYGYTF
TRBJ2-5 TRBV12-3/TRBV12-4 CASNVAGGQETQYF
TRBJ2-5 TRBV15 CATLAGVETQYF
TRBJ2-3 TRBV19 CASTTFEAGDHGPDTQYF
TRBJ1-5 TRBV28 CASSLSGMGAQPQHF
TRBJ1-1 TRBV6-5 CASKLMGGGNIEAFF
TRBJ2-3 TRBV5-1 CASRVGGPGDTQYF
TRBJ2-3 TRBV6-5 CASSYSGLAGLPGSDTQYF
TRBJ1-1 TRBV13 CASSLRGAANTEAFF
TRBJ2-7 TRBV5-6 CASSLLYTDYEQYF
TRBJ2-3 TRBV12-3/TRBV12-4 CASRGTGGWTDTQYF
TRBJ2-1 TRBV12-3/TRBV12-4 CASSSPGARDLSGSVDEQFF
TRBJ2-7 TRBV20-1 CSARDPAGSTYEQYF
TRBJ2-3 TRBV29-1 CSVELVGGSTDTQYF
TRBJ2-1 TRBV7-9 CASTFPDRTVYNEQFF
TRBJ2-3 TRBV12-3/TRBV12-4 CASSSGQGITDTQYF
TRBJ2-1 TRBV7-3 CASSLTGGISYNEQFF
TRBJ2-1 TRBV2 CASSVRLGLADQISYNEQFF
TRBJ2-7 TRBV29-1 CSVEEGTSYEQYF
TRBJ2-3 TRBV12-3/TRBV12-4 CASSLGGGSIQNTDTQYF
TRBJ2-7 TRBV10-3 CAIREGQYYEQYF
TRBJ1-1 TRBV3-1 CASIGRGGNTEAFF
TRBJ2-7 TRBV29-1 CSAGGLAGSYEQYF
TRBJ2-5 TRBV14 CASSQVGPPKTQYF
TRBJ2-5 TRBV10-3 CAISPEAKETQYF
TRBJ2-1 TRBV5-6 CASSATGPYNEQFF
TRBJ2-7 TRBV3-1 CASSQDTRPYEQYF
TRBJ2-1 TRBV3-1 CASSQVWDEQFF
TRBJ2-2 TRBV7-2 CASSPPGGGSLSGELFF
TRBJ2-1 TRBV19 CASSMRDSYNEQFF
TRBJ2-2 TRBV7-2 CASSSTGGSGELFF
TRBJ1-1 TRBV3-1 CASSQIVDSLNTEAFF
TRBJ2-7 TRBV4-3 CASSQDHWGAGEQYF
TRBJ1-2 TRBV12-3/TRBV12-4 CASSFLGALGGYTF